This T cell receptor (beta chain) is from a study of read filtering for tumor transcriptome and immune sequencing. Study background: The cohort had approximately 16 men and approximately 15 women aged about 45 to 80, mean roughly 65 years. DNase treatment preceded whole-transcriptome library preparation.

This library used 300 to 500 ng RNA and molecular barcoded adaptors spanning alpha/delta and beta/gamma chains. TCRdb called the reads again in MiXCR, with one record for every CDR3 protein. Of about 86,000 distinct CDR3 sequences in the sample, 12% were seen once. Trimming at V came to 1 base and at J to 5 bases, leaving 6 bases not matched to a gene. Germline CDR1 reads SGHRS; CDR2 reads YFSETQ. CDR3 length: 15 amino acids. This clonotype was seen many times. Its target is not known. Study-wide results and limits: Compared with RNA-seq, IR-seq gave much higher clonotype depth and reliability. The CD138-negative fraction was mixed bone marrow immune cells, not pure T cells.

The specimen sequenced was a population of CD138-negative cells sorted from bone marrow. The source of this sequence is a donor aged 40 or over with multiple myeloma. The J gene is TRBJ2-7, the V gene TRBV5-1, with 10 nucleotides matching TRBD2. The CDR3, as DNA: TGCGCCAGCAGCTTGTCAGCTAGCGGGAGCGACGAGCAGTACTTC. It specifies CASSLSASGSDEQYF.